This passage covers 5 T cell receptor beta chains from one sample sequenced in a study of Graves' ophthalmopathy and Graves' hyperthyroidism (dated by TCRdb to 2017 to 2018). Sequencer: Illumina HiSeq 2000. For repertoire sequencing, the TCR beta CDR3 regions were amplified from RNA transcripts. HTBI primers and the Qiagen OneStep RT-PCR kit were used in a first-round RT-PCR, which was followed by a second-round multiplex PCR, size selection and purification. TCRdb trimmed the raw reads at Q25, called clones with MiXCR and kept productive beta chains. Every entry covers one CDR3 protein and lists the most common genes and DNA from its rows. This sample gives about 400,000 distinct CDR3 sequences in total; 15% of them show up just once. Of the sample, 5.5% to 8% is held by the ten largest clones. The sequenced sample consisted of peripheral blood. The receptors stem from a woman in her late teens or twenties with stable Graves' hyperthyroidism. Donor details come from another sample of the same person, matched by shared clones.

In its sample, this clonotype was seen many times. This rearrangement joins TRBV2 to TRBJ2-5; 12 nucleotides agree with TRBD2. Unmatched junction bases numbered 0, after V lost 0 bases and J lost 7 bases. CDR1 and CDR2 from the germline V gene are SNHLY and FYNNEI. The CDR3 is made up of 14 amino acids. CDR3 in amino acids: CASSEATSGGTQYF. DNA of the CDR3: TGTGCCAGCAGTGAAGCGACTAGCGGGGGGACCCAGTACTTC.

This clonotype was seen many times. This chain's CDR3 is CASSLVTSGVAGELFF. In DNA, the CDR3 is TGTGCCAGCAGCTTAGTAACTAGCGGGGTAGCCGGGGAGCTGTTTTTT. The chain couples TRBV11-3 to TRBJ2-2, with 10 nucleotides matching TRBD2. Germline loops: CDR1 SGHNT, CDR2 YENEEA. There are 16 residues in the CDR3. V was pared by 1 base and J by 6 bases, with 5 bases of the junction left unmatched.

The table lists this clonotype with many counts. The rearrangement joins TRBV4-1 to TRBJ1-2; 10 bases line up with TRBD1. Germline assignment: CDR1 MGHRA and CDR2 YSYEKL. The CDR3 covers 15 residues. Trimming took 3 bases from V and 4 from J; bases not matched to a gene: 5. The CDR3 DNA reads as TGCGCCAGCAGCCACCGACAGGGGGCAGGCTATGGCTACACCTTC. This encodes CASSHRQGAGYGYTF.

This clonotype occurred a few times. This chain's CDR3 is CASTLIHLDTQYF. The CDR3 nucleotides are TGTGCCAGCACCCTAATCCACCTAGATACGCAGTATTTT. This chain links TRBV7-2 with TRBJ2-3, with D uncertain. Trimming took 7 bases from V and 5 from J, leaving 13 bases between them. The CDR3 length is 13 residues. CDR1 is SGHTA, CDR2 FQGNSA, per germline.

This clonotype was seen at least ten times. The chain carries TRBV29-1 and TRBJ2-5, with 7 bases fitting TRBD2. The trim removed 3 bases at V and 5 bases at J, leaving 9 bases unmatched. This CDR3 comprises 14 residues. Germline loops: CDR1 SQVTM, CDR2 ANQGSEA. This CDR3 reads CSVEGEGRFETQYF. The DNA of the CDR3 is TGCAGCGTTGAGGGGGAGGGTCGCTTTGAGACCCAGTACTTC. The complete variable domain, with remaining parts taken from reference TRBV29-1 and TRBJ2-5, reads SAVISQKPSRDICQRGTSLTIQCQVDSQVTMMFWYRQQPGQSLTLIATANQGSEATYESGFVIDKFPISRPNLTFSTLTVSNMSPEDSSIYLCSVEGEGRFETQYFGPGTRLLVL.